This T cell receptor (beta chain) was sequenced for a study of shared clonotypes between healthy human individuals. Study summary: CD4 naive and CD4 memory each took three plates per donor, while CD8 naive took two and CD8 memory one. Study conclusions and caveats: Estimated richness was generally greater in naive than memory subsets. Naive CD4 clonotypes overlapped across a few donors at approximately 5.5%.

In this sample, this clone turned up once. The antigen remains unidentified. The V and J ends lost 3 bases and 4 bases respectively, with 9 bases between them. This CDR3 contains 13 residues. Germline assignment: CDR1 MNHEY and CDR2 SMNVEV (reference sequence). Per the authors' pipeline: Junction-only sequences without quality scores came from ImmunoSEQ, so filtering differed. Assay: immunoSEQ multiplex PCR; the TCRdb copy retains only in-frame clones and omits some. Clone size and V and J calls were adopted from that table, with D and trimming inferred from the DNA. The data contain about 600,000 clones, 97% of them singletons.

The sequenced sample was naive CD4+ T cells sorted from blood. Sample subset: CD45RA+ positively selected. This TCR was sampled from a woman between 25 and 40 years old in good health. This chain links TRBV27 with TRBJ2-5; D is ambiguous. Written as DNA, the CDR3 is TGTGCCAGCAGTTTTCAGCTGGGAGAGACCCAGTACTTC. This gives the protein CASSFQLGETQYF.